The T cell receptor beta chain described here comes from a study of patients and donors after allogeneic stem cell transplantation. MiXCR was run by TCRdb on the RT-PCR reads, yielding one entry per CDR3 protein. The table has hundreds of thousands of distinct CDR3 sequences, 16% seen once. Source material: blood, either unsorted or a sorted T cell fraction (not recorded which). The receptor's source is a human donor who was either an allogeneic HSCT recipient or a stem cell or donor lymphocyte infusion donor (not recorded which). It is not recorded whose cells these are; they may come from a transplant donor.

In DNA form, the CDR3 reads TGTGCCAGCACCGTAGACAGGGTGAACACTGAAGCTTTCTTT. It translates to CASTVDRVNTEAFF. The chain employs TRBV12-3 or TRBV12-4 and TRBJ1-1; 7 bases line up with TRBD1. This CDR3 comprises 14 residues. The V and J ends lost 7 bases and 0 bases, in that order; junction bases with no gene match: 5.